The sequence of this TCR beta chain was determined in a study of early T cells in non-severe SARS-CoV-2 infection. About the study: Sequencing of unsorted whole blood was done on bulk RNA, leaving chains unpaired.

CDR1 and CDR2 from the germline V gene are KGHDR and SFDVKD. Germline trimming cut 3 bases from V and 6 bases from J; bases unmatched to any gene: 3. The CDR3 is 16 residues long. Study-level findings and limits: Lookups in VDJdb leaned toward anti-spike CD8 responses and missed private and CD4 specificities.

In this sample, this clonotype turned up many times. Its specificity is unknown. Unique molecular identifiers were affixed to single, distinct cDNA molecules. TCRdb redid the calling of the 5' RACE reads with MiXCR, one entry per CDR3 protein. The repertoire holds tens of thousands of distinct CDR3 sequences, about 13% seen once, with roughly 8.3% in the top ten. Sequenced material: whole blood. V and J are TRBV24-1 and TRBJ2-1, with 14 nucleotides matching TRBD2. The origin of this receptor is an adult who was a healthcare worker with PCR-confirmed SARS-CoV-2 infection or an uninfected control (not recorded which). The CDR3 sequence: CATSDTGTSGSNEQFF. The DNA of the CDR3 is TGTGCCACCAGTGATACCGGGACTAGCGGGAGCAATGAGCAGTTCTTC.